The clone carrying this T cell receptor beta chain was recorded a few times. Its antigen is not identified. The record originates from a study of identical twins. The CDR3 loop spans 11 amino acids. V dropped 7 bases and J dropped 5 bases, with 5 bases sitting between them. TCRdb independently ran MiXCR on the 5' RACE reads; one entry per CDR3 protein. The sample has 310,000 or so distinct CDR3 sequences, over 8.5% seen once. General study results and limits: Partial confounding of zero-insertion analyses by invariant MAIT and iNKT cells was possible. Abundant cord blood beta clonotypes carried fewer insertions; memory repertoires showed none.

The sample was also reused in another study, on yellow fever vaccine responses in identical twins.

V and J are TRBV12-3 or TRBV12-4 and TRBJ2-2; D unclear. The specimen was CD8+ T cells sorted from blood. This sequence originates from a woman aged 18 to 35 in good health. CDR3 residues: CASTFTGELFF. The CDR3 coding sequence is TGTGCCAGCACCTTTACCGGGGAGCTGTTTTTT.